This paragraph reports one TCR beta chain. In the authors' methods: Estimation of nucleated cell counts was performed using reference gene primer amplification. TCRdb's table, derived via immunoSEQ multiplex PCR, lists solely in-frame clones and lacks some. Clonal size and the V and J genes are those of that table, whereas D and trimming came from the DNA. The table lists about 150,000 clones, roughly 81% of them singletons. The Seattle patients, enrolled during active infection, were followed longitudinally. These data come from a study of blood T cell repertoires in COVID-19. The wider study: Sources were T cells, B-cell-depleted T cells, or PBMCs; the material itself was cDNA or gDNA.

The sequencing sample was made of peripheral blood. The source of this sequence is a woman aged 80 or over with COVID-19, enrolled during active disease.

CDR3 amino acids: CASKRGLYDTEAFF. The CDR3 DNA reads TGTGCCAGCAAGAGGGGGTTGTACGACACTGAAGCTTTCTTT. This chain links TRBV6-5 with TRBJ1-1; D might be TRBD1 (6 bases). The CDR3 runs to 14 residues. From germline, CDR1 is MNHEY and CDR2 SVGAGI. V lost 7 bases and J lost 3, with 15 bases in between.